The 17 T cell receptor beta chains reported below all come from one sample, sequenced in a study of beta chain features in type 1 diabetes. Study-wide findings and caveats: Moderately but significantly shorter TCRB CDR3s were found in Type 1 diabetes patients in all four CD4+ subsets.

Antigen specificity for these receptors is unknown. Of the isolated RNA, all was reverse transcribed, and so the sequenced material was expressed TCRB transcripts. Data came from immunoSEQ multiplex PCR; TCRdb stores just in-frame clones and leaves some out. Counted here are about 150,000 clones, approximately 8.1% occurring once; the ten biggest clones make up roughly 0.46%. The specimen sequenced was central memory CD4+ T cells from blood. The source of these receptors is a man aged 18 to 29 with type 1 diabetes.

The chain links TRBV2 to TRBJ1-6; D not certain. The CDR3 is 15 amino acids. Per germline, CDR1 SNHLY and CDR2 FYNNEI. With 2 bases removed from V and 6 bases from J, the gap between germline ends came to 11 bases. CDR3 region: CASSERGQSNSPLHF. CDR3 DNA sequence: TGTGCCAGCAGTGAAAGAGGCCAGTCTAATTCACCCCTCCACTTT.

This clone has only a few counts. The chain has TRBV28 and TRBJ1-2; D uncertain. Trimming pared 6 bases from V and 1 base from J, leaving 12 bases between. This CDR3 comprises 14 residues. CDR1 is MDHEN and CDR2 is SYDVKM in the germline V gene. This chain's CDR3 is CASSNLQDNYGYTF. The DNA of the CDR3 is TGTGCCAGCAGCAATCTTCAGGATAACTATGGCTACACCTTC.

This clone came up a few times. The V and J genes are TRBV7-9 and TRBJ1-2, with TRBD1 matching 7 bases. Germline lookup yields CDR1 SEHNR and CDR2 FQNEAQ (reference sequence). CDR3 size: 15 residues. V was pared by 5 bases and J by 0 bases, with 6 bases of the junction left unmatched. The CDR3 region is CASSQGTDSNYGYTF. CDR3 nucleotide sequence: TGTGCCAGCAGCCAAGGGACAGACTCTAACTATGGCTACACCTTC.

This clone was counted only a few times. The rearrangement links TRBV5-1 to TRBJ2-1; D call uncertain. Germline V lookup: CDR1 SGHRS, CDR2 YFSETQ. The CDR3 spans 15 residues. V was trimmed by 1 base and J by 5 bases, leaving 13 bases between them. The DNA of the CDR3 is TGCGCCAGCAGCTTGCTTAGTCCAGGTCACAATGAGCAGTTCTTC. It yields the protein CASSLLSPGHNEQFF. The full variable domain, rest sourced from reference TRBV5-1 and TRBJ2-1, is KAGVTQTPRYLIKTRGQQVTLSCSPISGHRSVSWYQQTPGQGLQFLFEYFSETQRNKGNFPGRFSGRQFSNSRSEMNVSTLELGDSALYLCASSLLSPGHNEQFFGPGTRLTVL.

The rearrangement joins TRBV19 to TRBJ2-7, with TRBD2 as a possible D gene (6 bases). CDR1 LNHDA and CDR2 SQIVND come from the germline V gene (reference sequence). V was cut by 8 bases and J by 1 base, with 12 bases left in between. The CDR3 runs to 13 residues. The CDR3: CASSFGGSYEQYF. The CDR3 coding sequence is TGTGCCAGTTCTTTTGGAGGGTCCTACGAGCAGTACTTC.

CDR3 sequence: CSVERIAGDTQYF. The DNA of the CDR3 is TGCAGCGTTGAAAGGATAGCGGGGGATACGCAGTATTTT. This chain uses TRBV29-1 with TRBJ2-3; 8 nucleotides agree with TRBD2. The CDR3 totals 13 residues. Germline CDR1 SQVTM, CDR2 ANQGSEA. V was pared by 2 bases and J by 6 bases, with 4 bases of the junction left unmatched.

This rearrangement joins TRBV11-2 to TRBJ1-2; no clear D. V lost 9 bases to trimming and J lost 1 base, with 12 bases between them. The CDR3 consists of 13 residues. Looked up from germline, CDR1 is SGHAT and CDR2 is FQNNGV. The CDR3 DNA sequence: TGTGCCAGTGCCAGAGGCATTAACTATGGCTACACCTTC. It is translated as CASARGINYGYTF.

V and J are TRBV30 and TRBJ2-5; D gene unclear. Germline values: CDR1 GTSNPN, CDR2 SVGIG (reference sequence). This CDR3 is 13 amino acids long. V lost 4 bases, J lost 2 bases, and 11 bases lay in between. The CDR3 loop reads CAWTPPVQETQYF. Written as DNA, the CDR3 is TGTGCCTGGACCCCCCCGGTACAAGAGACCCAGTACTTC.

This clone was observed a few times. V is TRBV5-1 and J is TRBJ2-1; D gene uncertain. Trimming stripped 0 bases from V and 8 bases from J, with 9 bases between. The CDR3 has 13 amino acids. Germline assignment: CDR1 SGHRS and CDR2 YFSETQ. In nucleotides, the CDR3 is TGCGCCAGCAGCTTGGATTACATCGATGAGCAGTTCTTC. It is translated as CASSLDYIDEQFF. Looking up the rest from reference TRBV5-1 and TRBJ2-1 gives the full variable domain: KAGVTQTPRYLIKTRGQQVTLSCSPISGHRSVSWYQQTPGQGLQFLFEYFSETQRNKGNFPGRFSGRQFSNSRSEMNVSTLELGDSALYLCASSLDYIDEQFFGPGTRLTVL.

This clone was recorded a few times. The chain has TRBV28 and TRBJ1-6, with TRBD1 identical over 9 bases. CDR3 length: 14 amino acids. V was clipped by 1 base and J by 10 bases; unmatched bases: 2. The germline gives CDR1 MDHEN, CDR2 SYDVKM. The CDR3 protein is CASSLYRGHSPLHF. The DNA of the CDR3 is TGTGCCAGCAGTTTATACAGGGGGCACTCACCCCTCCACTTT.

This clone occurred a few times. J is TRBJ2-2 and V is TRBV2, with TRBD1 identical over 8 bases. CDR1 SNHLY and CDR2 FYNNEI come from the germline V gene. Trimming took 4 bases from V and 5 from J; bases not matched to a gene: 3. This CDR3 spans 14 amino acids. The CDR3 region has the DNA TGTGCCAGCAGTGGACAGGGGATAACCGGGGAGCTGTTTTTT. Translation: CASSGQGITGELFF.

This clone was picked up many times. The J gene is TRBJ1-6, the V gene TRBV30, with D perhaps TRBD1 (5 bases). The CDR3 has 14 residues. The V end was cut by 3 bases, the J end by 6 bases, with 12 bases between. CDR1 GTSNPN and CDR2 SVGIG come from the germline V gene (reference sequence). DNA of the CDR3: TGTGCCTGGAGCCGACAGCACAGTAATTCACCCCTCCACTTT. It translates to CAWSRQHSNSPLHF.

The J gene is TRBJ1-1, the V gene TRBV7-9; D might be TRBD1 (5 bases). CDR3 length equals 15 residues. Germline V lookup: CDR1 SEHNR, CDR2 FQNEAQ (reference sequence). V was clipped by 2 bases and J by 3 bases, with 13 bases between them. For the CDR3, the DNA is TGTGCCAGCAGCTTATCGGGAGGGGATGACACTGAAGCTTTCTTT. This sequence encodes CASSLSGGDDTEAFF.

This clone was found a few times. The chain has TRBV11-3 and TRBJ1-1, with 7 bases aligning to TRBD1. There are 13 residues in the CDR3. Germline CDR1 is SGHNT and CDR2 is YENEEA. V shed 6 bases, J shed 3 bases, and the junction held 4 bases outside the gene matches. CDR3 bases: TGTGCCAGCAGTTTGACAGGGCACACTGAAGCTTTCTTT. Protein sequence: CASSLTGHTEAFF.

The table lists this clone with a few counts. The chain carries TRBV18 and TRBJ2-5; D might be TRBD1 (6 bases). V shed 2 bases and J shed 0 bases, with 10 bases lying between them. The CDR3 loop spans 15 amino acids. CDR1 is KGHSH, CDR2 LQKENI, per germline. The CDR3 DNA sequence: TGTGCCAGCTCACCAAACGAGGGGGACCAAGAGACCCAGTACTTC. Translated: CASSPNEGDQETQYF.

The chain couples TRBV10-3 to TRBJ2-7; D remains unclear. CDR3 length equals 14 residues. Between the trimmed V and J ends, which lost 3 bases and 2 bases, there was a span of 11 bases. Per the germline V gene, CDR1 is ENHRY and CDR2 is SYGVKD. The CDR3 is CAISDASGTYEQYF. CDR3 DNA sequence: TGTGCCATCAGTGATGCGTCAGGAACCTACGAGCAGTACTTC.

The V gene is TRBV19, the J gene TRBJ2-3, with a tentative D call TRBD2 (5 bases). Germline values: CDR1 LNHDA, CDR2 SQIVND (reference sequence). The CDR3 sequence is 15 residues long. V lost 5 bases and J lost 0, with 12 bases in between. The chain's CDR3 is CASSGRRGSTDTQYF. The CDR3 DNA is TGTGCCAGTAGTGGGCGGCGCGGGAGCACAGATACGCAGTATTTT.